What follows is one T cell receptor (beta chain) and its context. Measured with immunoSEQ multiplex PCR; TCRdb has only the in-frame clones, and not every one. The data show about 100,000 clones, around nine tenths seen once. The data were taken from a study of OX40 agonist ivuxolimab in advanced cancers. The origin of this receptor is an adult with an advanced solid tumor such as melanoma, head and neck, liver or kidney cancer. Sequenced material: CD4+ or CD8+ T cells sorted from blood, taken in a trial of the OX40 agonist ivuxolimab.

The CDR3 bases are TGTGCCAGCAGCTTAGCTTGGGGGCGTCGGGGTGACAAGAACACCGGGGAGCTGTTTTTT. Translated, it gives CASSLAWGRRGDKNTGELFF. V is TRBV7-8 and J is TRBJ2-2; perhaps TRBD1 as D (6 bases). Trimming took 0 bases from V and 1 from J, leaving 21 bases between them. The germline CDR1 and CDR2 sequences are SGHVS and FQNEAQ. The CDR3 totals 20 residues.